Following are 8 T cell receptor beta chains from one sample sequenced in a study of T cells in Graves' hyperthyroidism and ophthalmopathy. The TCR beta CDR3 regions underwent amplification using RNA transcripts as the source. Carried out on the TCR CDR3, a first-round RT-PCR used the HTBI primer set. MiXCR, run by TCRdb on the multiplex PCR reads, gives a single entry per CDR3 protein. The sample has hundreds of thousands of distinct CDR3 sequences, 20% to 25% seen once. Material: blood. Receptors originate from a woman in her seventies with Graves' ophthalmopathy.

V gene TRBV6-1 combines with J gene TRBJ2-5; 7 bases are shared with TRBD1. This CDR3 comprises 16 residues. J was trimmed by 5 bases and V by 5 bases; bases with no gene match: 14. In germline, CDR1 is MNHNS, CDR2 SASEGT. The chain's CDR3 is CASSPGRTGRDETQYF. In DNA, the CDR3 is TGTGCCAGCAGTCCAGGTCGGACAGGAAGGGATGAGACCCAGTACTTC.

V gene TRBV6-2 or TRBV6-3 combines with J gene TRBJ1-2; possible D gene TRBD1, 5 bases. Trimming left V 10 bases short and J 7 bases short, with 16 bases between. CDR1 and CDR2 from the germline V gene are MNHEY and SVGEGT. This CDR3 comprises 12 residues. In DNA form, the CDR3 reads TGTGCCACCTCTAGGGGCTTCGGTGGCTACACCTTC. Encoded protein: CATSRGFGGYTF.

In this sample, this clonotype turned up a few times. The chain has TRBV6-1 and TRBJ1-1; no clear D gene. V lost 5 bases and J lost 2, with 12 bases in between. This CDR3 comprises 14 residues. Germline assignment: CDR1 MNHNS and CDR2 SASEGT. CDR3 protein: CASSPSSVNTEAFF. CDR3 in DNA: TGTGCCAGCAGTCCTTCCAGCGTAAACACTGAAGCTTTCTTT.

This clonotype has a count of ten or more. The rearrangement uses TRBV18 and TRBJ2-7; D may be TRBD2 (5 bases). Germline CDR1 KGHSH, CDR2 LQKENI. The V end lost 8 bases, the J end lost 2 bases, and 13 bases lay between the germline ends. This CDR3 has 13 residues. Here the CDR3 reads CASSPPGAYEQYF. The CDR3, as DNA: TGTGCCAGCAGCCCCCCCGGGGCCTACGAGCAGTACTTC. The full variable domain, in which reference TRBV18 and TRBJ2-7 provide the parts outside the CDR3, is NAGVMQNPRHLVRRRGQEARLRCSPMKGHSHVYWYRQLPEEGLKFMVYLQKENIIDESGMPKERFSAEFPKEGPSILRIQQVVRGDSAAYFCASSPPGAYEQYFGPGTRLTVT.

This clonotype was recorded a few times. The chain has TRBV7-2 and TRBJ2-4; no reliable D call. This CDR3 has 16 residues. V shed 5 bases and J shed 0 bases, with 14 bases lying between them. The V gene's germline CDR1 is SGHTA and CDR2 FQGNSA. CDR3 in DNA: TGTGCCAGCAGCCCACTCCTCGCGCTAGCCAAAAACATTCAGTACTTC. Protein product: CASSPLLALAKNIQYF. Using reference TRBV7-2 and TRBJ2-4 for the parts outside the CDR3, the full variable domain is GAGVSQSPSNKVTEKGKDVELRCDPISGHTALYWYRQSLGQGLEFLIYFQGNSAPDKSGLPSDRFSAERTGGSVSTLTIQRTQQEDSAVYLCASSPLLALAKNIQYFGAGTRLSVL.

This clonotype was recorded at least ten times. The chain employs TRBV20-1 and TRBJ2-3; TRBD2 matches at 9 bases. Germline CDR1 DFQATT, CDR2 SNEGSKA (reference sequence). J gave up 3 bases and V 8 bases, and 9 bases lay outside the gene matches. The CDR3 length is 14 residues. CDR3 in amino acids: CSRPGLADTDTQYF. The CDR3 coding sequence is TGCAGTCGCCCGGGACTAGCAGATACAGATACGCAGTATTTT.

This clonotype showed up many times. The chain links TRBV7-9 to TRBJ2-5, with 8 bases aligning to TRBD1. The CDR3 contains 14 residues. Germline V gives CDR1 SEHNR, CDR2 FQNEAQ (reference sequence). V lost 4 bases to trimming and J lost 2 bases; unmatched junction nucleotides: 3. DNA for the CDR3: TGTGCCAGCAGCTGGACAGGGCTACAAGAGACCCAGTACTTC. It codes for CASSWTGLQETQYF.

This clonotype was picked up many times. The rearrangement joins TRBV6-1 to TRBJ2-7; 10 bases fit TRBD1. Germline values: CDR1 MNHNS, CDR2 SASEGT. Trimming cost V 5 bases and J 7 bases; bases outside gene matches: 8. This CDR3 has 14 amino acids. This CDR3 is CASSNTGTGVEQYF. Here the CDR3 DNA reads TGTGCCAGCAGTAATACCGGGACAGGGGTGGAGCAGTACTTC.